This T cell receptor beta chain was obtained from a study of Graves' ophthalmopathy and Graves' hyperthyroidism. This clonotype was recorded many times. V was pared by 7 bases and J by 10 bases, with 17 bases between. The CDR3 has 13 amino acids. In germline, CDR1 is MDHEN, CDR2 SYDVKM. Scientists amplified the TCR beta CDR3 regions from RNA transcripts. RT-PCR was first run with HTBI primers, then multiplex PCR in a second round. From the multiplex PCR reads, TCRdb called clonotypes with MiXCR, one entry per CDR3 protein. The repertoire consists of a few hundred thousand distinct CDR3 sequences, with about a sixth occurring once and the leading ten covering roughly 2.4%.

This TCR came from an adult woman with stable Graves' hyperthyroidism. Source material: peripheral blood. J is TRBJ1-5 and V is TRBV28; the D gene is possibly TRBD1 (5 bases). The CDR3 loop is CASNDLFRDPQHF. CDR3 in DNA: TGTGCCAGCAACGACTTATTCAGGGACCCCCAGCATTTT.